These 27 T cell receptor beta chains were all obtained from the same sample, sequenced in a study of T cell responses to AZD1222 COVID-19 vaccine. Sequencing was performed with immunoSEQ multiplex PCR; in TCRdb, only in-frame clones are kept and a portion is missing. The data show roughly 130,000 clones, 92% seen once. Sequencing used peripheral blood, obtained on day 0 of AZD1222 vaccination. Every receptor here comes from an adult in good health.

The chain employs TRBV6-5 and TRBJ1-5, with no clear D. V shed 7 bases and J shed 4 bases, with 2 bases lying between them. CDR3 size: 10 residues. The germline V gene encodes CDR1 MNHEY and CDR2 SVGAGI. CDR3 DNA sequence: TGTGCCAGCACGAATCAGCCCCAGCATTTT. Translating gives CASTNQPQHF.

The chain combines TRBV5-4 with TRBJ2-1; 12 bases align to TRBD1. V trimming: 3 bases; J trimming: 14 bases; junction bases outside the gene matches: 9. Germline-derived CDR1 and CDR2 are SGHNT and YYREEE (reference sequence). The CDR3 is 14 residues long. The CDR3 DNA reads as TGTGCCAGCAGCTCGGGACAGGGGGCCGTTCAGGAGTTCTTC. It yields the protein CASSSGQGAVQEFF. Variable domain in full (rest from reference TRBV5-4 and TRBJ2-1): ETGVTQSPTHLIKTRGQQVTLRCSSQSGHNTVSWYQQALGQGPQFIFQYYREEENGRGNFPPRFSGLQFPNYSSELNVNALELDDSALYLCASSSGQGAVQEFFGPGTRLTVL.

The V gene is TRBV24-1, the J gene TRBJ2-3; 11 nucleotides agree with TRBD2. The length of the CDR3 is 16 residues. Germline V gives CDR1 KGHDR, CDR2 SFDVKD. J was trimmed by 6 bases and V by 1 base; bases with no gene match: 5. The CDR3 here is CATSDLTSGSADTQYF. The CDR3 region has the DNA TGTGCCACCAGTGATTTAACTAGCGGGAGTGCGGATACGCAGTATTTT.

The chain couples TRBV5-1 to TRBJ2-3, with D perhaps matching TRBD2 (6 bases). The germline V gene encodes CDR1 SGHRS and CDR2 YFSETQ. Trimming left V 3 bases short and J 4 bases short, with 18 bases between. The CDR3 runs 16 residues. As DNA, the CDR3 is TGCGCCAGCAGCTGGCCCGGGACTCGAGACCCAGATACGCAGTATTTT. Residues: CASSWPGTRDPDTQYF.

Of note for this clone: Other DNA variants within this sample encode the same CDR3. This chain uses TRBV20-1 with TRBJ1-1; D uncertain. V was cut by 5 bases and J by 3 bases, with 7 bases left in between. The CDR3 contains 11 residues. Germline CDR1 is DFQATT and CDR2 is SNEGSKA (reference sequence). CDR3 in DNA: TGCAGTGCTCCAAGGGACACTGAAGCTTTCTTT. Amino acids: CSAPRDTEAFF.

This clone was recorded once. The chain uses TRBV24-1 and TRBJ2-7; TRBD1 agrees at 8 bases. Germline CDR1 and CDR2: KGHDR and SFDVKD. The CDR3 runs 11 residues. V lost 4 bases and J lost 12; bases outside the gene matches: 4. CDR3 nucleotide sequence: TGTGCCACCAGTGACCGGGACAGGCGGTACTTC. Its protein is CATSDRDRRYF.

The chain recombines TRBV7-9 with TRBJ2-7; 9 bases match TRBD1. V shed 5 bases and J 5 bases; nucleotides not matched to a gene: 10. CDR1 is SEHNR, CDR2 FQNEAQ, per germline (reference sequence). This CDR3 is 15 amino acids long. CDR3: CASSETGGEGDEQYF. In DNA, the CDR3 is TGTGCCAGCAGCGAAACAGGGGGCGAGGGCGACGAGCAGTACTTC. Complete variable domain (other parts from reference TRBV7-9 and TRBJ2-7): DTGVSQNPRHKITKRGQNVTFRCDPISEHNRLYWYRQTLGQGPEFLTYFQNEAQLEKSRLLSDRFSAERPKGSFSTLEIQRTEQGDSAMYLCASSETGGEGDEQYFGPGTRLTVT.

This rearrangement joins TRBV6-5 to TRBJ1-5; D is unresolved. V shed 0 bases and J shed 4 bases, with 10 bases lying between them. The CDR3 is made up of 15 amino acids. Germline-derived CDR1 and CDR2 are MNHEY and SVGAGI. CDR3 in amino acids: CASSYSGGSNQPQHF. CDR3 nucleotide sequence: TGTGCCAGCAGTTACTCGGGCGGGTCGAATCAGCCCCAGCATTTT.

This sequence joins TRBV27 and TRBJ2-1, with TRBD1 identical over 7 bases. The CDR3 spans 14 residues. Germline loops: CDR1 MNHEY, CDR2 SMNVEV (reference sequence). The V segment lost 6 bases and the J segment 4 bases; nucleotides outside the gene matches: 6. CDR3 DNA sequence: TGTGCCAGCAGCCGGGACAGCAATTACAATGAGCAGTTCTTC. This gives the protein CASSRDSNYNEQFF.

V usage is TRBV29-1 and J usage is TRBJ2-4; D might be TRBD1 or TRBD2, each matching 5 bases. The germline V and J ends were trimmed by 4 bases and 1 base, with 11 bases remaining between them. CDR3 length: 14 residues. Germline V lookup: CDR1 SQVTM, CDR2 ANQGSEA. CDR3 region: CSVGGTPAKNIQYF. CDR3 coding DNA: TGCAGCGTTGGGGGGACCCCGGCCAAAAACATTCAGTACTTC.

The CDR3 sequence is CASSLTWGMNTEAFF. DNA for the CDR3: TGTGCCAGCAGCTTAACGTGGGGTATGAACACTGAAGCTTTCTTT. This chain links TRBV7-3 with TRBJ1-1; D unclear. V lost 0 bases to trimming and J lost 0 bases, with 8 bases between them. This CDR3 is built from 15 residues. Germline V lookup: CDR1 SGHTA, CDR2 FQGTGA.

V usage is TRBV6-4 and J usage is TRBJ1-5; D is unresolved. Germline CDR1 is MRHNA and CDR2 is SNTAGT. The CDR3 is made up of 13 amino acids. Trimming left V 4 bases short and J 6 bases short, with 10 bases between. The CDR3 reads CASSVEESQPQHF. Written as DNA, the CDR3 is TGTGCCAGCAGTGTTGAGGAGAGTCAGCCCCAGCATTTT.

The V gene is TRBV7-8, the J gene TRBJ1-1; D uncertain. Per germline, CDR1 SGHVS and CDR2 FQNEAQ. The ends were cut back, 5 bases at V and 3 bases at J, with 10 bases in the middle. This CDR3 spans 13 amino acids. The CDR3, as DNA: TGTGCCAGCAGCCGAACGCGGGACACTGAAGCTTTCTTT. Translated, it gives CASSRTRDTEAFF.

The rearrangement uses TRBV30 and TRBJ1-3; D is uncertain. Per the germline V gene, CDR1 is GTSNPN and CDR2 is SVGIG (reference sequence). This CDR3 is built from 16 residues. V was shortened by 0 bases and J by 0 bases, with 12 bases between the two germline ends. As DNA, the CDR3 is TGTGCCTGGAGTGTTATCCTCCAGATCTCTGGAAACACCATATATTTT. Translated, it gives CAWSVILQISGNTIYF.

The genes are TRBV10-3 and TRBJ1-5; D possibly corresponds to TRBD1 (5 bases). Germline-derived CDR1 and CDR2 are ENHRY and SYGVKD. The germline V and J ends were trimmed by 0 bases and 0 bases, with 12 bases remaining between them. The CDR3 runs to 17 residues. The CDR3 region has the DNA TGTGCCATCAGTGAGTCGCCAGGGAGGTATAGCAATCAGCCCCAGCATTTT. Translation gives CAISESPGRYSNQPQHF.

This sequence joins TRBV28 and TRBJ1-2; D is unresolved. Per germline, CDR1 MDHEN and CDR2 SYDVKM. Trimming stripped 4 bases from V and 5 bases from J, with 20 bases between. CDR3 size: 16 residues. The CDR3: CASSSPTPGRRYGYTF. The CDR3 nucleotides are TGTGCCAGCAGTTCGCCAACCCCTGGACGCCGTTATGGCTACACCTTC.

The V and J genes are TRBV7-3 and TRBJ1-4; 7 positions match TRBD1. CDR1 and CDR2 from the germline V gene are SGHTA and FQGTGA. This CDR3 region has 15 residues. The V and J ends lost 5 bases and 5 bases, in that order; junction bases with no gene match: 8. The CDR3 DNA reads TGTGCCAGCAGCCTAGGGGGCCTTAAGAATGAAAAACTGTTTTTT. Translating gives CASSLGGLKNEKLFF.

This clone has a handful of counts. The chain joins TRBV9 to TRBJ2-6; D gene ambiguous. Trimming took 2 bases from V and 0 from J, leaving 6 bases between them. The CDR3 consists of 15 residues. Looked up from germline, CDR1 is SGDLS and CDR2 is YYNGEE. This chain's CDR3 is CASSVLFSGANVLTF. The CDR3 DNA is TGTGCCAGCAGCGTCCTGTTCTCTGGGGCCAACGTCCTGACTTTC.

V gene TRBV2 combines with J gene TRBJ2-7; the D is unclear. Trimming shortened V by 1 base and J by 3 bases, and 13 bases separated the two germline ends. The length of the CDR3 is 15 residues. CDR1 is SNHLY, CDR2 FYNNEI, per germline. The chain's CDR3 is CASSEGFSIIYEQYF. The CDR3 DNA is TGTGCCAGCAGTGAAGGGTTCAGCATAATCTACGAGCAGTACTTC.

The chain combines TRBV6-5 with TRBJ1-1; a weak D match, TRBD1 (5 bases). CDR3 length equals 12 residues. Germline V gene data show CDR1 as MNHEY and CDR2 as SVGAGI. Trimming left V 8 bases short and J 4 bases short, with 11 bases between. The CDR3 DNA follows: TGTGCCAGCCAGAGGGGAACCACTGAAGCTTTCTTT. Amino acids: CASQRGTTEAFF.

The V gene is TRBV29-1, the J gene TRBJ1-4; 7 nucleotides line up with TRBD1. The CDR3 is 14 residues long. Germline CDR1 and CDR2: SQVTM and ANQGSEA. The junction had 5 bases not matched to a gene; V was cut back by 5 bases and J by 2 bases. The CDR3 sequence is CSVTGAGTNEKLFF. In nucleotides, the CDR3 is TGCAGCGTTACAGGGGCGGGGACTAATGAAAAACTGTTTTTT.

The chain uses TRBV30 and TRBJ1-5; tentative D call: TRBD1 (5 bases). The germline CDR1 and CDR2 sequences are GTSNPN and SVGIG (reference sequence). V was clipped by 2 bases and J by 0 bases, with 14 bases between them. This CDR3 contains 16 residues. As DNA, the CDR3 is TGTGCCTGGAGTTCACGGGGACCTTTTAGCAATCAGCCCCAGCATTTT. Its protein product is CAWSSRGPFSNQPQHF. The full variable domain, its missing parts supplied by reference TRBV30 and TRBJ1-5, is SQTIHQWPATLVQPVGSPLSLECTVEGTSNPNLYWYRQAAGRGLQLLFYSVGIGQISSEVPQNLSASRPQDRQFILSSKKLLLSDSGFYLCAWSSRGPFSNQPQHFGDGTRLSIL.

V is TRBV27 and J is TRBJ2-7; D possibly corresponds to TRBD2 (5 bases). Germline CDR1 and CDR2: MNHEY and SMNVEV (reference sequence). The length of the CDR3 is 15 residues. V gave up 2 bases and J gave up 6 bases, with 17 bases separating them. As DNA, the CDR3 is TGTGCCAGCAGTTTAATTTACCGGCAGGCGGGCGAGCAGTACTTC. Amino acid sequence: CASSLIYRQAGEQYF.

The chain is built from TRBV7-9 and TRBJ2-1; 7 nucleotides match TRBD2. The CDR3 has 15 residues. Germline CDR1 SEHNR, CDR2 FQNEAQ (reference sequence). V shed 5 bases, J shed 4 bases, and the junction held 8 bases outside the gene matches. The CDR3 sequence: CASSALPSGYNEQFF. The CDR3 DNA reads TGTGCCAGCAGCGCGTTACCTAGCGGTTACAATGAGCAGTTCTTC.

This chain joins TRBV9 and TRBJ2-7; 10 bases are shared with TRBD1. The CDR3 spans 15 residues. Germline loops: CDR1 SGDLS, CDR2 YYNGEE. The V gene end was trimmed by 1 base and the J gene end by 7 bases; junction bases not matched to a gene: 8. CDR3 loop: CASSVSVTGGGEQYF. As DNA, the CDR3 is TGTGCCAGCAGCGTAAGTGTGACAGGGGGCGGGGAGCAGTACTTC.

The chain links TRBV27 to TRBJ1-2; possible D gene TRBD1, 5 bases. V shed 6 bases and J shed 5 bases, with 19 bases lying between them. The CDR3 spans 15 residues. The germline CDR1 and CDR2 sequences are MNHEY and SMNVEV (reference sequence). The CDR3 DNA is TGTGCCAGCAGCAACACCGGGACTGTTGCGTATGGCTACACCTTC. Residues: CASSNTGTVAYGYTF.

The V gene is TRBV28, the J gene TRBJ1-2, with TRBD1 identical over 7 bases. V lost 6 bases, J lost 5 bases, and 9 bases stayed unmatched. The CDR3 totals 14 residues. Germline CDR1 and CDR2: MDHEN and SYDVKM. The CDR3 region has the DNA TGTGCCAGCAGACCGCAGGGGGTATGGTATGGCTACACCTTC. Translation gives CASRPQGVWYGYTF.